This T cell receptor beta chain was captured by sequencing in a study of PD-1 blockade in classical Hodgkin lymphoma (dated by TCRdb to about 2020). Describing the broader study: Nivolumab dosing was 3 mg/kg intravenously every 2 weeks, continuing until either disease progression or unacceptable toxicity. The study used TCR beta sequencing and CyTOF to define a peripheral blood immune signature of response to PD-1 blockade in classical Hodgkin lymphoma. Results and caveats for the whole study, not just this receptor: By C4D1, a significant rise was seen in CD4+ TCR diversity but not in CD8+ TCR diversity (p=0.0027 vs p=0.16), and the rise was most apparent among complete responders (p=0.02). Newly diagnosed patients were reported to have lower baseline TCR diversity than healthy donors, and relapsed/refractory patients were reported to have lower baseline TCR diversity still. Baseline diversity similar to that of newly diagnosed patients was observed in trial patients achieving complete response, whereas significantly lower diversity was observed in partial responders and progressors. The study covered only a single clinical trial cohort, and the causes of the repertoire differences, possibly disease activity or prior therapy, were still not defined. Lower diversity was observed in patients in whom nivolumab was started less than 1 year after ASCT, and these patients were excluded from later analyses so that confounding by immune reconstitution would be avoided.

The CDR3 contains 14 residues, cysteine and phenylalanine counted. The read is trimmed to its CDR3 DNA, 42 bases read in frame from base 1. CDR1 SGHAT and CDR2 FQNNGV are derived from the germline V gene. V was cut back by 5 bases and J by 1 base, leaving a gap of 10 bases between them. Of note for this clone: The antigen it binds to is not known. One base away there is no much larger clone; base qualities are not given.

Genomic DNA was isolated using the Qiagen DNeasy kit from unsorted PBMCs as well as from negatively selected CD4+ and CD8+ fractions. Using primers that anneal to V and J segments, immunoSEQ multiplex PCR amplified the TCR beta CDR3 regions. Amplification bias was minimized using a synthetic immune receptor repertoire, and residual bias was removed computationally after sequencing. The source study handled its data this way. Repertoire diversity was quantified as the Shannon entropy index using custom Python scripts. Unsorted, CD4+ and CD8+ repertoires were analyzed separately, except for combined analyses in which CD4+ and CD8+ sequences were merged in silico. A clone counted as expanded when the clone's frequency after treatment rose at least 2-fold relative to C1D1, and clones undetected at baseline were given a pseudocount of 0.5. Singleton clones were defined as clones with 0 or 1 copy at C1D1, and non-singleton clones were defined as clones with 2 or more copies. Clones expanded in unsorted samples were assigned a CD4+, CD8+ or unknown annotation through matching of protein sequences in sorted samples from the same patient. Wilcoxon tests were applied to paired samples to test diversity changes from C1D1 to C4D1. Imported from immuneACCESS, the table was reduced by TCRdb to in-frame sequences with V and J called. These copies leave out some clones; in studies compared against another copy, an unresolved V gene accounts for under half, and the cause of the remainder is not known. D and trimming come from the DNA, and the V and J calls and clone size come from that table. Counted in this sample were roughly 32,000 clones; 80% to 90% of them appeared once. The ten largest clones represent approximately 35% of the sample.

Read against the paper, the sample's time point label means: cycle 1 day 1 (C1D1), immediately before nivolumab initiation. Relapse after autologous stem cell transplantation had occurred in all trial patients, and cohorts A, B and C were distinguished by prior brentuximab vedotin exposure. The trial cohort comprised a few dozen patients with relapsed/refractory classical Hodgkin lymphoma whose best overall responses were complete response, partial response or progressive disease. Trial patients were treated with single-agent nivolumab in the multi-cohort phase II CheckMate 205 trial. An independent review committee assessed best overall response by applying the 2007 International Working Group response criteria. PBMCs from the trial were collected at three points: immediately before nivolumab initiation (C1D1), and during therapy at cycle 2 day 1 and cycle 4 day 1. Peripheral blood was collected in 8 mL Vacutainer Cell Preparation Tubes, from which PBMCs were isolated by centrifugation and then cryopreserved.

The sequence was collected from a human donor with classical Hodgkin lymphoma. The chain employs TRBV11-2 and TRBJ2-3; a weak D assignment points to TRBD2 (5 bases agree). The source material was peripheral blood mononuclear cells (PBMCs), sampled at baseline. For the CDR3, the sequence is CASSRIGGTDTQYF. The DNA sequence is TGTGCCAGCAGCCGCATCGGGGGCACAGATACGCAGTATTTT. Supplemented by the reference TRBV11-2 and TRBJ2-3 proteins around the CDR3, the complete variable domain is EAGVAQSPRYKIIEKRQSVAFWCNPISGHATLYWYQQILGQGPKLLIQFQNNGVVDDSQLPKDRFSAERLKGVDSTLKIQPAKLEDSAVYLCASSRIGGTDTQYFGPGTRLTVL.